This T cell receptor (beta chain) was profiled in a study of shared clonotypes between healthy human individuals. General study findings and limits: Estimated richness was generally greater in naive than memory subsets. Non-shared clonotypes had lower generation probabilities than those shared by all four donors.

An even split of each subset's genomic DNA across several immunoSEQ plates was performed. TCRdb's table, derived via immunoSEQ multiplex PCR, lists solely in-frame clones and lacks some. This table holds approximately 640,000 clones, about 90% found once. The CDR3 spans 18 residues. The V end lost 6 bases, the J end lost 0 bases, and 22 bases lay between the germline ends. Germline V gene lookup returns CDR1 MNHEY and CDR2 SMNVEV (reference sequence). Comment on this clone: Its antigen is unknown.

What was sequenced was memory CD8+ T cells from PBMCs. Subset described: CD45RO+ cells pooled with CCR7-negative TemRA cells. The source is a man between 18 and 29 years old in good health. Some clones in this sample may be carry-over from other donors' samples. The V gene is TRBV27, the J gene TRBJ2-3; tentative D call: TRBD2 (6 bases). This CDR3 reads CASRPFPPRGKSTDTQYF. DNA for the CDR3: TGTGCCAGCAGGCCCTTCCCCCCCCGCGGGAAGAGCACAGATACGCAGTATTTT.